This TCR beta chain was documented in a study of cytomegalovirus exposure and HLA in healthy donors. Study-wide findings and caveats: Follow-up analysis later connected one missense variant in DCLRE1C with trimming of TCR beta V- and J-genes.

J gave up 8 bases and V 4 bases, and 7 bases lay outside the gene matches. This CDR3 region has 14 residues. Germline CDR1 and CDR2: SGHVS and FQNEAQ. To note about this clone: The antigen is not known.

Use of 60 Vbeta and 13 Jbeta primers characterized the PCR. Sequencing was performed with immunoSEQ multiplex PCR; in TCRdb, only in-frame clones are kept and a portion is missing. The sample has 65,000 to 90,000 clones; about 80% are singletons. The genes are TRBV7-8 and TRBJ1-2; 10 bases are shared with TRBD1. The source of this sequence is a man aged 30 to 39 in good health and CMV-seronegative. Sequencing used PBMCs. This chain's CDR3 is CASSYGTGVEGYTF. The CDR3 DNA reads as TGTGCCAGCAGCTACGGGACAGGGGTCGAAGGCTACACCTTC.